The following is a TCR beta chain sequence with its context. Which antigen it targets is not known. No base quality values were provided; no much bigger clone lies one nucleotide off. These data belong to a study of blood T cell repertoires in COVID-19 (dated by TCRdb to about 2020). With respect to the entire study: Samples covering the acute and convalescent phases of COVID-19 were provided by collaborators in the United States, Italy and Spain. Subjects who had been exposed to COVID-19, were actively infected with it, or had recovered from it provided the deeply sampled blood TCRbeta repertoires that made up the dataset. HLA class I and class II types, where available, came from metadata supplied by the sample provider rather than from assay-based typing. Samples came from the ongoing ImmuneRACE study (first 160 participants) plus 1,254 subjects from 6 global collaborators. The prospective study material was composed of cDNA or gDNA derived from T cells, B-cell-depleted T cells, or PBMCs. A de-identified subject ID, COVID-19 status, age in years and sex were almost always included in the sample metadata. A freely available public database, intended as a resource for researchers studying the immune response to SARS-CoV-2, is where the repertoires were released. The full study reports these points: Clinical and demographic metadata were provided uncurated, with the amount varying by source and participant.

The CDR3 holds 16 amino acids from the cysteine to the phenylalanine. Only the CDR3 portion is preserved as DNA: 48 bases, with reading frame beginning at the first base. Reading the germline V gene (reference sequence) gives CDR1 SGHNT and CDR2 YYREEE. Here V drops 0 bases and J drops 4 bases, and the junction holds 6 bases not matched to any gene. A second Seattle source provided samples from volunteer blood donors who had recovered from COVID-19. Whole blood was collected in K2EDTA tubes by collaborating institutions according to the institutions' own protocols. For TCRbeta analysis, collaborators shipped samples as frozen whole blood, isolated PBMCs, or DNA extracted from either of those sample types. The immunoSEQ Assay, a bias-controlled multiplex PCR, was used to amplify TCRbeta CDR3 regions from genomic DNA. In the original analysis: The number of nucleated cells in each sample was estimated from the amplification of reference gene primers within the assay. To quantify the absolute abundance of each unique TCRbeta CDR3 rearrangement, sequence reads were collapsed and filtered. For each sample, productive Simpson clonality was calculated by taking the square root of Simpson's diversity index across productive rearrangements. Drawn from immuneACCESS, this table holds only the in-frame rearrangements with V and J called that TCRdb kept. Clones are partly lost; checked studies trace under half to an unresolved V gene and leave the rest unexplained. V and J calls plus clone size are reproduced from that table; the DNA served to infer D and trimming. This sample has 200,000 to 300,000 clones in its table, and over 80% of those were observed once. 1.5% of the sample is held by the ten biggest clonotypes.

Sequencing was carried out using peripheral blood. This clonotype originated in a woman in her thirties or forties who had recovered from COVID-19. This receptor chain uses TRBV5-4 and TRBJ1-3, and TRBD1 matches 8 of the central bases. The CDR3 region: CASSLVRTGGGNTIYF. In nucleotide form, the sequence is TGTGCCAGCAGCTTGGTTAGAACAGGGGGAGGAAACACCATATATTTT.